This T cell receptor beta chain was retrieved from a study of monozygotic twins with inflammatory bowel disease. General observations from the study: Limited power may explain why concordant and discordant twins showed no difference in repertoire similarity. Healthy co-twins had higher TCRbeta inverse Simpson diversity than their IBD twins.

UMIs bearing a 6-nucleotide sample barcode were added through template switching. With the 5' RACE reads reprocessed, TCRdb shows one record per CDR3 protein and no DNA. This sample carries roughly 300,000 distinct CDR3 sequences, with about 5% going to the ten biggest clones. The CDR3 consists of 15 residues. CDR1 and CDR2 (germline): KGHDR, SFDVKD. In the case of this clonotype: Its antigen is still unknown.

The chain links TRBV24-1 to TRBJ2-1; TCRdb indicates TRBD2, and absent DNA this call remains unverified. The sequence derives from a human donor with ulcerative colitis or Crohn's disease, or a healthy co-twin of an affected twin (not recorded which). Sequencing was done on a sample of blood. The CDR3 here is CATSVTSGNYNEQFF.